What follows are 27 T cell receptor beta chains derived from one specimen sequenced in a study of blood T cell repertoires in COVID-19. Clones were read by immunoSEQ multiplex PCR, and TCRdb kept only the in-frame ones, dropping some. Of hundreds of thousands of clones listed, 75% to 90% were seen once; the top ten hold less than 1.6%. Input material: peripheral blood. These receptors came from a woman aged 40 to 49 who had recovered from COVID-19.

This CDR3 reads CATSDLVGGATETQYF. CDR3 sequence (DNA): TGTGCCACCAGTGACCTAGTGGGGGGGGCGACGGAGACCCAGTACTTC. The chain combines TRBV24-1 with TRBJ2-5; weak D call: TRBD2 (7 bases). The V and J ends lost 4 bases and 5 bases respectively, with 19 bases between them. Germline CDR1 is KGHDR and CDR2 is SFDVKD. The CDR3 covers 16 residues.

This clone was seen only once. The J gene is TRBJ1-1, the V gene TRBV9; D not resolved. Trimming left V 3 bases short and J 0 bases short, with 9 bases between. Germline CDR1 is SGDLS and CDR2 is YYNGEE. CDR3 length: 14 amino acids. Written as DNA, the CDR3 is TGTGCCAGCAGCGGCGGGTCCTTGAACACTGAAGCTTTCTTT. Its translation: CASSGGSLNTEAFF.

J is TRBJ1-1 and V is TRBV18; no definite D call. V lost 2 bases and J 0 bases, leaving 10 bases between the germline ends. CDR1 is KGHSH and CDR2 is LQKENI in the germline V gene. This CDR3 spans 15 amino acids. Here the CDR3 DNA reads TGTGCCAGCTCACCAGGGCAGCCCATGAACACTGAAGCTTTCTTT. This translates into CASSPGQPMNTEAFF.

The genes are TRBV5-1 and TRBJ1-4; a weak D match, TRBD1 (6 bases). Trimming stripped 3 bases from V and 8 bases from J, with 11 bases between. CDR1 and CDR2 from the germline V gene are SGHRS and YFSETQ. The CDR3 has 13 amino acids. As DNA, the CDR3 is TGCGCCAGCAGCTCTCAGGGGCGGGAAAAACTGTTTTTT. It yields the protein CASSSQGREKLFF.

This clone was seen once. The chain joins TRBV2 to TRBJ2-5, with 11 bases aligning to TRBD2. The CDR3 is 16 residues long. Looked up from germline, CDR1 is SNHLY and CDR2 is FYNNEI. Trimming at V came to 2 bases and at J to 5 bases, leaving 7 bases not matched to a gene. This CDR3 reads CASSELAGGFQETQYF. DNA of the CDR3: TGTGCCAGCAGTGAACTAGCGGGGGGCTTCCAGGAGACCCAGTACTTC.

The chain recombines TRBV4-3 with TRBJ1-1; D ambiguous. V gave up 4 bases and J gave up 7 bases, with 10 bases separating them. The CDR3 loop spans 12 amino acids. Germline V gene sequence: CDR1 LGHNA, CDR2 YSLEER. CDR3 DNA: TGCGCCAGCAGCCGACGTGAGGGTGAAGCTTTCTTT. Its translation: CASSRREGEAFF.

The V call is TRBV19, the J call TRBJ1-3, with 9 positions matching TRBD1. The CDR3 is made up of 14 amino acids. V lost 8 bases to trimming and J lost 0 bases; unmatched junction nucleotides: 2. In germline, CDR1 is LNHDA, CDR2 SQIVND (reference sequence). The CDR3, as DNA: TGTGCCAGTGGGACAGGGACCTCTGGAAACACCATATATTTT. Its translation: CASGTGTSGNTIYF.

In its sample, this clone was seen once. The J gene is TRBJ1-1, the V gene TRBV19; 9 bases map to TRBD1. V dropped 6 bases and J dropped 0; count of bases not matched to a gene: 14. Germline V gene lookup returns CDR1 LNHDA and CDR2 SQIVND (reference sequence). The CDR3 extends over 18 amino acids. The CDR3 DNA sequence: TGTGCCAGTAGGAGACAGGGGGTGGGACCGCATATGAACACTGAAGCTTTCTTT. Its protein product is CASRRQGVGPHMNTEAFF.

The CDR3 DNA reads TGTGCCAGCAGCCGCGGACTAGCGGGGGATTACGAGCAGTACTTC. As protein: CASSRGLAGDYEQYF. The chain carries TRBV5-6 and TRBJ2-7; TRBD2 agrees at 13 bases. Trimming removed 4 bases from V and 4 bases from J; junction bases left unmatched: 5. The germline V gene has CDR1 SGHDT and CDR2 YYEEEE. This CDR3 comprises 15 residues.

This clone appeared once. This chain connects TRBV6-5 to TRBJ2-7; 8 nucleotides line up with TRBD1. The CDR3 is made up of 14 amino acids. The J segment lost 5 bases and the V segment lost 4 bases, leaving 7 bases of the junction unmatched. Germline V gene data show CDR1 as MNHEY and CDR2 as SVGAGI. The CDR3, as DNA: TGTGCCAGCAGTTCCACAGGGGGTCGACACGAGCAGTACTTC. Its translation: CASSSTGGRHEQYF.

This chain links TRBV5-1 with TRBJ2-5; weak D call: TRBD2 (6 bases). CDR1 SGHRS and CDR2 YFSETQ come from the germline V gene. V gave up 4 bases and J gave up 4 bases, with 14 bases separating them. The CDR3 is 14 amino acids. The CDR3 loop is CASSPGTPRETQYF. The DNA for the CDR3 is TGCGCCAGCAGCCCCGGGACTCCGCGAGAGACCCAGTACTTC.

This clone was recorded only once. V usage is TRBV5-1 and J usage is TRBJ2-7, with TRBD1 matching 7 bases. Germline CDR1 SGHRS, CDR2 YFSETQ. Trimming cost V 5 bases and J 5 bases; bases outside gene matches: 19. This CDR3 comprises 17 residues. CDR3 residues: CASSPAPWRQGDNEQYF. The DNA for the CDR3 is TGCGCCAGCAGTCCAGCGCCCTGGAGGCAGGGGGACAACGAGCAGTACTTC.

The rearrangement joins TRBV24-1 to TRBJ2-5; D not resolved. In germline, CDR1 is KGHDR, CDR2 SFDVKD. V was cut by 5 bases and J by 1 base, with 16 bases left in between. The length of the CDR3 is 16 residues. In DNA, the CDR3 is TGTGCCACCAGTGTAGGTTTAGGCGGATCCCAAGAGACCCAGTACTTC. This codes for CATSVGLGGSQETQYF.

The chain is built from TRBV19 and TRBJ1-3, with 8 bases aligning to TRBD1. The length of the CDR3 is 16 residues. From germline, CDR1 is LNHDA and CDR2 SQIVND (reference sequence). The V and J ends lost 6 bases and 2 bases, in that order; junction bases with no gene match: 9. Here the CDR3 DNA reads TGTGCCAGTAGCCAGGACAGGGAGGGAGCTGGAAACACCATATATTTT. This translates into CASSQDREGAGNTIYF.

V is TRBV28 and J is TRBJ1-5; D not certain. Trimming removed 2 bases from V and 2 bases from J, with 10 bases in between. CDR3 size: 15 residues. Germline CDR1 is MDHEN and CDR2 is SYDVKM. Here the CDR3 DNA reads TGTGCCAGCAGTTTACTTCACGGTCGCAATCAGCCCCAGCATTTT. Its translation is CASSLLHGRNQPQHF.

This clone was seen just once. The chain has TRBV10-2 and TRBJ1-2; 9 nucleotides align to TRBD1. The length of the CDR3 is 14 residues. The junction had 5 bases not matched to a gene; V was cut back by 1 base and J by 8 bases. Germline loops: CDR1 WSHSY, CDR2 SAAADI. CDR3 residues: CASSEWGQGWGYTF. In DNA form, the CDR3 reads TGCGCCAGCAGTGAGTGGGGACAGGGTTGGGGCTACACCTTC.

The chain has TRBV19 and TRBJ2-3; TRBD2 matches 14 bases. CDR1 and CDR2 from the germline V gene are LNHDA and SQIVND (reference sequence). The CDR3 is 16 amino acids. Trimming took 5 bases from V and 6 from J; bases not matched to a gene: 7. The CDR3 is CASSPRLAGGPDTQYF. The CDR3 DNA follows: TGTGCCAGTAGTCCCCGACTAGCGGGGGGGCCTGATACGCAGTATTTT.

The CDR3 protein is CASSPIAGPPSNEQFF. The CDR3 DNA reads as TGTGCCAGCAGCCCTATAGCGGGGCCTCCAAGCAATGAGCAGTTCTTC. The chain links TRBV14 to TRBJ2-1; 8 nucleotides agree with TRBD2. Germline CDR1 and CDR2: SGHDN and FVKESK. The J segment lost 6 bases and the V segment lost 4 bases, leaving 11 bases of the junction unmatched. This CDR3 is built from 16 residues.

The CDR3 DNA reads TGTGCCAGCTCACCCAGGTACGGTTCTGAAGCTTTCTTT. Its translation is CASSPRYGSEAFF. The chain joins TRBV18 to TRBJ1-1; no clear D gene. The germline V and J ends were trimmed by 3 bases and 6 bases, with 11 bases remaining between them. CDR1 and CDR2 (germline): KGHSH, LQKENI. This CDR3 has 13 amino acids.

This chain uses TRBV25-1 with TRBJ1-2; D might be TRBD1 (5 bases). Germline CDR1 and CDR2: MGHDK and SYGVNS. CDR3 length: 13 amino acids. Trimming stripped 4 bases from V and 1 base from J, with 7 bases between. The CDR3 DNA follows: TGTGCCAGCAGTGTGACAGTTAACTATGGCTACACCTTC. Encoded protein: CASSVTVNYGYTF.

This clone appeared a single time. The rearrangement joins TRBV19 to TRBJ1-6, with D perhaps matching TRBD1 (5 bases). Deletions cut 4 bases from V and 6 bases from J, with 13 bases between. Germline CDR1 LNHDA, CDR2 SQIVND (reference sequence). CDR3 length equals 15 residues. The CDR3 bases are TGTGCCAGTAGTAGGCGGGGACCCCCTAATTCACCCCTCCACTTT. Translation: CASSRRGPPNSPLHF.

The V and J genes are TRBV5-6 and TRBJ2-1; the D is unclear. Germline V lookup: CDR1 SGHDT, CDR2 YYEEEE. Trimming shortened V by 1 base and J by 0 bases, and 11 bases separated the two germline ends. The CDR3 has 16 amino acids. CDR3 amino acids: CASSLWYSGSYNEQFF. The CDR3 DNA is TGTGCCAGCAGCTTGTGGTACAGTGGCTCCTACAATGAGCAGTTCTTC. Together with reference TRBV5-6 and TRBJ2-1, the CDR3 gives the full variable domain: DAGVTQSPTHLIKTRGQQVTLRCSPKSGHDTVSWYQQALGQGPQFIFQYYEEEERQRGNFPDRFSGHQFPNYSSELNVNALLLGDSALYLCASSLWYSGSYNEQFFGPGTRLTVL.

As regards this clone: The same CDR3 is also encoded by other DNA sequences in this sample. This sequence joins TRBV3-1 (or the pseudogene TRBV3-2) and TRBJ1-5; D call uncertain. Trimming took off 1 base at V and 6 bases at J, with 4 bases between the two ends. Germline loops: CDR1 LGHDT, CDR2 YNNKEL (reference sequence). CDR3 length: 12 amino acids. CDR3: CASSQAGQPQHF. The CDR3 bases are TGTGCCAGCAGCCAAGCAGGTCAGCCCCAGCATTTT.

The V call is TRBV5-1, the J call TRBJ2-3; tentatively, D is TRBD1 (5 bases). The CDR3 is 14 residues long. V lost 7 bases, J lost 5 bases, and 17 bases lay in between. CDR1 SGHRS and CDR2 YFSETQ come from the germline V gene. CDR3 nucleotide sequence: TGCGCCAGCGATTCGTACGGTAGGGGAGATACGCAGTATTTT. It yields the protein CASDSYGRGDTQYF.

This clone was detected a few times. The CDR3 loop is CASAERDSSPRGTEAFF. The CDR3 DNA sequence: TGTGCCAGCGCTGAGAGGGACAGTTCCCCGAGGGGGACTGAAGCTTTCTTT. The gene calls are TRBV2 and TRBJ1-1; 7 bases agree with TRBD1. Germline V lookup: CDR1 SNHLY, CDR2 FYNNEI. After removal of 8 bases from V and 5 bases from J, the junction contained 20 bases not matched to a gene. The CDR3 totals 17 residues.

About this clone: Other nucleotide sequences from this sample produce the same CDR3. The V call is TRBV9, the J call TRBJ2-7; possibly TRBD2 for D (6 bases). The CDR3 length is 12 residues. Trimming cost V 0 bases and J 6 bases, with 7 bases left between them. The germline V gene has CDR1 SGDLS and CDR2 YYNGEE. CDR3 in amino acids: CASSVVGGEQYF. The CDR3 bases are TGTGCCAGCAGCGTAGTCGGGGGCGAGCAGTACTTC.

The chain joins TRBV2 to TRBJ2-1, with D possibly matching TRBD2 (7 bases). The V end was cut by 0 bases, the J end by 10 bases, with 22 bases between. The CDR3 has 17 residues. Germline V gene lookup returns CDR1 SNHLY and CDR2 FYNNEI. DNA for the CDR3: TGTGCCAGCAGTGAAGCCGGGGCGGCGGGGGCATTGGGAGAGCAGTTCTTC. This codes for CASSEAGAAGALGEQFF.